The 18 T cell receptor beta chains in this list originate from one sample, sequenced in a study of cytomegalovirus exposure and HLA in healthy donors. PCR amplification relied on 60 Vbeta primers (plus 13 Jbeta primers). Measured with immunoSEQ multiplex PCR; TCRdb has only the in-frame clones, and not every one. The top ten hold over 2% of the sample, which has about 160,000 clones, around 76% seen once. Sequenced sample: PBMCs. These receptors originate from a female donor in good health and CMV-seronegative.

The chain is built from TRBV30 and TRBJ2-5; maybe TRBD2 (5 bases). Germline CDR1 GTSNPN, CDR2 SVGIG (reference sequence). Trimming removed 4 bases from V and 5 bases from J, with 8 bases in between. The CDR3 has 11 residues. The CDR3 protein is CAWNRGETQYF. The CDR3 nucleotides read TGTGCCTGGAACAGAGGGGAGACCCAGTACTTC.

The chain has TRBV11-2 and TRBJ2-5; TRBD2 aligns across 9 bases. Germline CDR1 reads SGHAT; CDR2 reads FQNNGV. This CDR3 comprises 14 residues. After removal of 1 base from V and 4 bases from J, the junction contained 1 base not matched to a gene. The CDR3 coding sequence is TGTGCCAGCAGCTTAGCACTAGCGGGAGAGACCCAGTACTTC. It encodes CASSLALAGETQYF.

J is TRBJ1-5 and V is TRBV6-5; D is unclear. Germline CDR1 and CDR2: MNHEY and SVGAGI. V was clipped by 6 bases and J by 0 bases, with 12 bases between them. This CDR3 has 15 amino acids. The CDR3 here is CASRTAVYSNQPQHF. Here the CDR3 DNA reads TGTGCCAGCAGAACGGCGGTTTATAGCAATCAGCCCCAGCATTTT.

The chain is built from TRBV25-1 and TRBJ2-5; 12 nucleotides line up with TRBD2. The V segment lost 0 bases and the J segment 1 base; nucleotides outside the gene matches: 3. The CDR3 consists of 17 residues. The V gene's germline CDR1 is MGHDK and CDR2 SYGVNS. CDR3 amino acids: CASSEYRTSGAQETQYF. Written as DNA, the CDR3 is TGTGCCAGCAGTGAATACCGGACTAGCGGGGCCCAAGAGACCCAGTACTTC.

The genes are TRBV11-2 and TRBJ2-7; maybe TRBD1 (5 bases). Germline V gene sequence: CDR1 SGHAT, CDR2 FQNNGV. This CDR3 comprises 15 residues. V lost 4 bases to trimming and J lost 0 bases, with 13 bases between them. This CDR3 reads CASSWSQVPSYEQYF. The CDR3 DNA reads TGTGCCAGCAGCTGGTCACAGGTCCCCTCCTACGAGCAGTACTTC.

CDR3 loop: CASSEAGQVYGYTF. The CDR3 DNA sequence: TGTGCCAGCAGTGAAGCCGGACAGGTATATGGCTACACCTTC. This chain links TRBV6-1 with TRBJ1-2, with 7 bases lining up with TRBD1. The CDR3 is 14 amino acids. Trimming took 0 bases from V and 5 from J; bases not matched to a gene: 3. Germline V CDR1 and CDR2: MNHNS, SASEGT.

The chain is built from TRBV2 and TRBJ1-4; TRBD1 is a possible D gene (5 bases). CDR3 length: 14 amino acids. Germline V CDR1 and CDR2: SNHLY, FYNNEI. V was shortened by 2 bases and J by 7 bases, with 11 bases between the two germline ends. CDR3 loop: CASSEQGSGEKLFF. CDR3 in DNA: TGTGCCAGCAGTGAACAGGGCTCTGGTGAAAAACTGTTTTTT.

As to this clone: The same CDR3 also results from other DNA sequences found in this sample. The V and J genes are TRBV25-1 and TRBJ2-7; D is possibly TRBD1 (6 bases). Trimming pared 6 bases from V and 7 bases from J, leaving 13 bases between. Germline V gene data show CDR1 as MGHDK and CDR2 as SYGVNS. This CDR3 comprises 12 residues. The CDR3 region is CASSEVRGEQYF. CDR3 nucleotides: TGTGCCAGCAGCGAAGTTAGGGGGGAGCAGTACTTC.

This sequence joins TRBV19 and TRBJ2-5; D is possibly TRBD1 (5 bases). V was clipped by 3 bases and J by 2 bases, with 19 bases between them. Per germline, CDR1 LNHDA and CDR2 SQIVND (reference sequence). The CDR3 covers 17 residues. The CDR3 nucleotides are TGTGCCAGTAGTATGGGGCCGAGAAATCCACCACAAGAGACCCAGTACTTC. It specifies CASSMGPRNPPQETQYF.

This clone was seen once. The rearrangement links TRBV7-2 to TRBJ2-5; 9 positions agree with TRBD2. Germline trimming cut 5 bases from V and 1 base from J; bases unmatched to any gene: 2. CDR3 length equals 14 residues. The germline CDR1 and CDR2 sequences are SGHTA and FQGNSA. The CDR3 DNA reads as TGTGCCAGCAGCCGGACTAGCGCCCAAGAGACCCAGTACTTC. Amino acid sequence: CASSRTSAQETQYF. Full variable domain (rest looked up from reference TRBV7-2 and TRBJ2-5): GAGVSQSPSNKVTEKGKDVELRCDPISGHTALYWYRQSLGQGLEFLIYFQGNSAPDKSGLPSDRFSAERTGGSVSTLTIQRTQQEDSAVYLCASSRTSAQETQYFGPGTRLLVL.

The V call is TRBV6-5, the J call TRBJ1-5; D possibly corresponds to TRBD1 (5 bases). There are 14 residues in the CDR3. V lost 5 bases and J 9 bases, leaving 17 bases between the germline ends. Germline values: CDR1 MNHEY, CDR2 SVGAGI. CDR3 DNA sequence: TGTGCCAGCAGTAACGGACGGACCGGGGGGCCCCAGCATTTT. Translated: CASSNGRTGGPQHF.

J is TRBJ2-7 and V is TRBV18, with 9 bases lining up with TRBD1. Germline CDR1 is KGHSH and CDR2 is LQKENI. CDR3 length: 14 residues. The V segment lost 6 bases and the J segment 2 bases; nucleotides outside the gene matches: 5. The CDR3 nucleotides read TGTGCCAGCTCCACACAGGGGGCGGCCTACGAGCAGTACTTC. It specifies CASSTQGAAYEQYF.

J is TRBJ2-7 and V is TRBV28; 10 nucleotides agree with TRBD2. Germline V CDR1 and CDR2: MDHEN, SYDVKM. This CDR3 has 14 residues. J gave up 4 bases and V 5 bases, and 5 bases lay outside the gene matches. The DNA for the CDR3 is TGTGCCAGCAGTGGAAGCGGGAGGGGGTACGAGCAGTACTTC. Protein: CASSGSGRGYEQYF.

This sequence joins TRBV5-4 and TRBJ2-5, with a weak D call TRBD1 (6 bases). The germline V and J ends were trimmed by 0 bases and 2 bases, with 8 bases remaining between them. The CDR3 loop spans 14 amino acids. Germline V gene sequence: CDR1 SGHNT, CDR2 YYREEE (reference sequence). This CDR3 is CASSLGDRQETQYF. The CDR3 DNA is TGTGCCAGCAGCTTGGGTGACAGGCAAGAGACCCAGTACTTC.

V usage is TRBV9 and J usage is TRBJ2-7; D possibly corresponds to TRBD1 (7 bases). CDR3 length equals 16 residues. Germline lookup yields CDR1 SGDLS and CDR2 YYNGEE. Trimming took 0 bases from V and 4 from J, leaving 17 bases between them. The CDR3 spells CASSVASTGAGYEQYF. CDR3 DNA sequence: TGTGCCAGCAGCGTAGCCTCCACAGGGGCGGGGTACGAGCAGTACTTC.

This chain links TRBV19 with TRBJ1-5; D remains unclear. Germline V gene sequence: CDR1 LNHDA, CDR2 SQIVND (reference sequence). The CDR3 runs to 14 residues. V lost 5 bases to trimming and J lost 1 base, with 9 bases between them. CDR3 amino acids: CASSPGGSNQPQHF. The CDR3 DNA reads TGTGCCAGTAGTCCAGGTGGGAGCAATCAGCCCCAGCATTTT.

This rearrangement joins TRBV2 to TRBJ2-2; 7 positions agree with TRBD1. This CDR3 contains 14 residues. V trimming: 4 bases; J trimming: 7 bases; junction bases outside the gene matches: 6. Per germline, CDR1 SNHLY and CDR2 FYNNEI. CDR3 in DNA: TGTGCCAGCAGTGGTCAGGGGGTGAGCGGGGAGCTGTTTTTT. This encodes CASSGQGVSGELFF.

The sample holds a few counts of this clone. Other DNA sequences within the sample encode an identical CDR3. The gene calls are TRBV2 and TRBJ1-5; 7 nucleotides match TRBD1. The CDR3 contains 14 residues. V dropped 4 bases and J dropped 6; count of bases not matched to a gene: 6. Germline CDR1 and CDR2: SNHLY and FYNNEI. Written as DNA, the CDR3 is TGTGCCAGCAGTGTCGGGGCAGGGGGTCAGCCCCAGCATTTT. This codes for CASSVGAGGQPQHF.